This T cell receptor (beta chain) derives from a study of PD-1 blockade in mismatch repair-deficient tumors. Assay used: immunoSEQ multiplex PCR; TCRdb lists only in-frame clones, some missing. The top ten clones hold more than 20% of a sample with about 9,800 clones, about 86% of them seen once. This clone was picked up one time. Antigen unknown. Study observations and caveats: All three positive peptides came from frameshift mutations, yielding over a hundred blood TCRs. Tumor-resident clones, often absent from pretreatment blood, expanded after pembrolizumab and then contracted.

Time point denoted: roughly ten-day in vitro stimulation with candidate neoantigen peptide 2. Every patient had mismatch repair deficiency by PCR or immunohistochemistry. A roughly ten-day in vitro culture was run per each of several reactive peptides. The clonotype comes from an adult with mismatch repair-deficient cancer. The sequencing here drew on cells cultured in vitro, taken from a patient treated with pembrolizumab.

The CDR3, as DNA: TGTGCCACCAGCAGACGGACAGGGAATTTCCAGCCCCAGCATTTT. This gives the protein CATSRRTGNFQPQHF. The V and J genes are TRBV15 and TRBJ1-5; TRBD1 aligns across 8 bases. This CDR3 region has 15 residues. Germline CDR1 is LNHNV and CDR2 is YYDKDF (reference sequence). V dropped 2 bases and J dropped 7; count of bases not matched to a gene: 7.